This is a list of T cell receptor beta chains from one sample in a study of blood T cell repertoires in COVID-19. Method: immunoSEQ multiplex PCR; TCRdb's copy keeps in-frame clones and lacks some. The table lists tens of thousands of clones, around 77% of them singletons. Input material: peripheral blood. The receptors were sampled from a man at least 80 years old with active or convalescent COVID-19. CDR3s include the opening cysteine and the closing phenylalanine or tryptophan. The order of the fields is D gene, V gene, clone size, J gene, CDR3 length, CDR3 DNA, CDR3 protein. D genes are given only for firm matches. Size is stated for part of the rows, as once, few or many counts, or as a class when the clone is expanded.

d_call: -; v_call: TRBV6-7; clone_size: -; j_call: TRBJ1-5; cdr3_length: 12; cdr3_nt: TGTGCCATAAAACAGGGTCGCCAGCCCCAGCATTTT; cdr3_aa: CAIKQGRQPQHF
d_call: -; v_call: TRBV30; clone_size: -; j_call: TRBJ2-2; cdr3_length: 15; cdr3_nt: TGTGCCTGGAGTGTACCCTTCAGGGAAACCGGGGAGCTGTTTTTT; cdr3_aa: CAWSVPFRETGELFF
d_call: -; v_call: TRBV5-1; clone_size: -; j_call: TRBJ1-1; cdr3_length: 13; cdr3_nt: TGCGCCAGCAGCCAAAGGACAAAGACTGAAGCTTTCTTT; cdr3_aa: CASSQRTKTEAFF
d_call: TRBD2; v_call: TRBV7-7; clone_size: -; j_call: TRBJ2-5; cdr3_length: 14; cdr3_nt: TGTGCTAGCAGCTCAGACGACGCGGGGGGGACCCAGTACTTC; cdr3_aa: CASSSDDAGGTQYF
d_call: -; v_call: TRBV28; clone_size: -; j_call: TRBJ1-3; cdr3_length: 15; cdr3_nt: TGTGCCAGCACCCCCCCGACAGGCTCTGGAAACACCATATATTTT; cdr3_aa: CASTPPTGSGNTIYF
d_call: -; v_call: TRBV6-2/TRBV6-3; clone_size: -; j_call: TRBJ2-3; cdr3_length: 13; cdr3_nt: TGTGCCAGCAGCCCCCACAGGCCAGATACGCAGTATTTT; cdr3_aa: CASSPHRPDTQYF
d_call: -; v_call: TRBV11-2; clone_size: -; j_call: TRBJ2-5; cdr3_length: 12; cdr3_nt: TGTGCCAGCAGCCTAACGCAAGAGACCCAGTACTTC; cdr3_aa: CASSLTQETQYF
d_call: TRBD2; v_call: TRBV4-1; clone_size: -; j_call: TRBJ2-7; cdr3_length: 14; cdr3_nt: TGCGCCAGCAGCCAGAGTATCGGGAGGGATGCGCAGTACTTC; cdr3_aa: CASSQSIGRDAQYF
d_call: TRBD1; v_call: TRBV3-1/TRBV3-2; clone_size: -; j_call: TRBJ1-3; cdr3_length: 14; cdr3_nt: TGTGCCAGCAGACAGGGACAGAAGGGAAACACCATATATTTT; cdr3_aa: CASRQGQKGNTIYF
d_call: TRBD2; v_call: TRBV19; clone_size: -; j_call: TRBJ2-5; cdr3_length: 17; cdr3_nt: TGTGCCAGTAGTATGACCATGATAGTAGCGGGGGCGGAGACCCAGTACTTC; cdr3_aa: CASSMTMIVAGAETQYF
d_call: TRBD2; v_call: TRBV5-1; clone_size: -; j_call: TRBJ2-3; cdr3_length: 16; cdr3_nt: TGCGCCAGCAGCTTGGTGGCGCGGGGGGGTTTGGATACGCAGTATTTT; cdr3_aa: CASSLVARGGLDTQYF
d_call: TRBD2; v_call: TRBV19; clone_size: few; j_call: TRBJ2-7; cdr3_length: 17; cdr3_nt: TGTGCCAGTAGTAATTTCGCGGGAGAGGCGAGAATCAACGAGCAGTACTTC; cdr3_aa: CASSNFAGEARINEQYF
d_call: -; v_call: TRBV5-1; clone_size: -; j_call: TRBJ2-5; cdr3_length: 14; cdr3_nt: TGCGCCAGCAGCTTGGGGGGCGTTGGAGAGACCCAGTACTTC; cdr3_aa: CASSLGGVGETQYF
d_call: TRBD2; v_call: TRBV11-2; clone_size: -; j_call: TRBJ2-1; cdr3_length: 15; cdr3_nt: TGTGCCAGCAGCTTTAGCGGGGGGCTTTACAATGAGCAGTTCTTC; cdr3_aa: CASSFSGGLYNEQFF
d_call: -; v_call: TRBV4-3; clone_size: -; j_call: TRBJ1-1; cdr3_length: 14; cdr3_nt: TGCGCCAGCAGCCAAGAGACCGCGGGACGTGAAGCTTTCTTT; cdr3_aa: CASSQETAGREAFF
d_call: TRBD2; v_call: TRBV5-6; clone_size: once; j_call: TRBJ2-7; cdr3_length: 15; cdr3_nt: TGTGCCAGCAGCCCGCTAGCGGGAGGCGGCTACGAGCAGTACTTC; cdr3_aa: CASSPLAGGGYEQYF
d_call: TRBD1; v_call: TRBV5-6; clone_size: -; j_call: TRBJ2-2; cdr3_length: 19; cdr3_nt: TGTGCCAGCAGCTTGCATCTCTTTATGATAGGACAGGGAACCGGGGAGCTGTTTTTT; cdr3_aa: CASSLHLFMIGQGTGELFF
d_call: TRBD2; v_call: TRBV7-9; clone_size: -; j_call: TRBJ2-1; cdr3_length: 15; cdr3_nt: TGTGCCAGCAGTCCAAGACTAGCGGGAGACAATGAGCAGTTCTTC; cdr3_aa: CASSPRLAGDNEQFF
d_call: TRBD1; v_call: TRBV19; clone_size: -; j_call: TRBJ1-5; cdr3_length: 14; cdr3_nt: TGTGCCACCCGAACGGACAGGATCAATCAGCCCCAGCATTTT; cdr3_aa: CATRTDRINQPQHF
d_call: -; v_call: TRBV28; clone_size: -; j_call: TRBJ1-5; cdr3_length: 14; cdr3_nt: TGTGCCAGCAGTTTGGGGGGTCGGAGGCAGCCCCAGCATTTT; cdr3_aa: CASSLGGRRQPQHF
d_call: -; v_call: TRBV7-9; clone_size: -; j_call: TRBJ1-3; cdr3_length: 17; cdr3_nt: TGTGCCAGCAGCTTAGCCCGGGGGGCATTGGAAGGAAACACCATATATTTT; cdr3_aa: CASSLARGALEGNTIYF
d_call: TRBD2; v_call: TRBV24-1; clone_size: -; j_call: TRBJ2-1; cdr3_length: 16; cdr3_nt: TGTGCCACCAGTGATGGGACTAGCGGGTCCTACAATGAGCAGTTCTTC; cdr3_aa: CATSDGTSGSYNEQFF
d_call: TRBD2; v_call: TRBV2; clone_size: few; j_call: TRBJ2-1; cdr3_length: 15; cdr3_nt: TGTGCCAGCATTGGGACTAGCGGTACCTACAATGAGCAGTTCTTC; cdr3_aa: CASIGTSGTYNEQFF
d_call: TRBD1; v_call: TRBV6-2/TRBV6-3; clone_size: -; j_call: TRBJ1-3; cdr3_length: 16; cdr3_nt: TGTGCCAGCAGTACCCTGGACAGGATCTCTGGAAACACCATATATTTT; cdr3_aa: CASSTLDRISGNTIYF
d_call: TRBD1; v_call: TRBV7-9; clone_size: -; j_call: TRBJ2-2; cdr3_length: 13; cdr3_nt: TGTGCCAGCAGAGATGGACAGGGAGGGGAGCTGTTTTTT; cdr3_aa: CASRDGQGGELFF
d_call: -; v_call: TRBV9; clone_size: -; j_call: TRBJ2-3; cdr3_length: 16; cdr3_nt: TGTGCCAGCAGCGTAAAGGCGGCGGTGCGCACAGATACGCAGTATTTT; cdr3_aa: CASSVKAAVRTDTQYF
d_call: TRBD1; v_call: TRBV5-1; clone_size: -; j_call: TRBJ2-7; cdr3_length: 13; cdr3_nt: TGCGCCAGCAGCCGGGACAGGGTTGACGAGCAGTACTTC; cdr3_aa: CASSRDRVDEQYF
d_call: -; v_call: TRBV7-3; clone_size: -; j_call: TRBJ2-1; cdr3_length: 13; cdr3_nt: TGTGCCAGCAGCACCACTTTCGACAATGAGCAGTTCTTC; cdr3_aa: CASSTTFDNEQFF